This T cell receptor (beta chain) is drawn from a study of blood T cell repertoires in COVID-19. Study background: PBMCs, B-cell-depleted T cells, or T cells were the source of the cDNA or gDNA that made up the material.

As processed by the authors: Amplification of reference gene primers provided the estimated nucleated cell counts. Only in-frame clones appear in the TCRdb table, and some are missing; sequencing was by immunoSEQ multiplex PCR. Clone size and the V and J calls come from that table; the DNA yielded D and trimming. The sample shows more than 200,000 clones, approximately 86% of them seen only once. Germline-derived CDR1 and CDR2 are SGHRS and YFSETQ. The CDR3 has 18 amino acids. The V segment lost 0 bases and the J segment 0 bases; nucleotides outside the gene matches: 9. The chain combines TRBV5-1 with TRBJ2-1; 7 bases fit TRBD2. Sequencing was carried out using peripheral blood. The sequence derives from a woman between 45 and 65 years old with COVID-19, enrolled during active disease. CDR3 coding DNA: TGCGCCAGCAGCTTGGACTCCCCAGCGGGGCGCTCCTACAATGAGCAGTTCTTC. It encodes CASSLDSPAGRSYNEQFF.